What follows is one TCR beta chain and its context. Its antigen is as yet unknown. Assay used: immunoSEQ multiplex PCR; TCRdb lists only in-frame clones, some missing. The table records roughly 2.1 million clones, more than 85% of them present only once. The naive CD8 population came from CD45RO-negative cells selected for CCR7, without terminally differentiated effector memory CD45RA+ cells. This sample was included in a study of shared clonotypes between healthy human individuals. General study points: It was expected that sequencing depth would affect clonotype sharing among donors.

Trimming stripped 0 bases from V and 2 bases from J, with 8 bases between. There are 15 residues in the CDR3. CDR1 and CDR2 (germline): SGHVS, FQNEAQ. The V and J genes are TRBV7-8 and TRBJ2-1, with D uncertain. Sequenced sample: naive CD8+ T cells from PBMCs. The receptor's source is a man aged 18 to 30 in good health. Some clones in this sample may be carry-over from other donors' samples. CDR3 in DNA: TGTGCCAGCAGCTTAGCGGTCAGCCCCTACAATGAGCAGTTCTTC. Its translation is CASSLAVSPYNEQFF.